The 32 T cell receptor beta chains below all came from one sample that was sequenced in a study of regulatory T cells in long-lasting Graves disease. CDR3-region Arm-PCR and iRepertoire HTBI primers produced the TCR beta libraries. MiXCR, run by TCRdb on the multiplex PCR reads, gives a single entry per CDR3 protein. The top ten clones hold 20% to 25% of a sample with roughly 420,000 distinct CDR3 sequences, over 15% of them seen once. The time point is: newly diagnosed GD, antithyroid drugs for less than 3 months. There was RNA extracted from PBMCs, and the TCR library was made from it. These sequences were also reported in another study, on T cells in Graves' hyperthyroidism and ophthalmopathy.

Here the sequenced sample was peripheral blood mononuclear cells (PBMCs), taken at new diagnosis, from a patient treated with antithyroid drugs. These receptors were collected from a woman in her late teens or twenties with Graves disease.

This clonotype has at least ten counts. This chain uses TRBV28 with TRBJ2-1; no clear D gene. Germline loops: CDR1 MDHEN, CDR2 SYDVKM. The V end lost 6 bases, the J end lost 1 base, and 16 bases lay between the germline ends. The CDR3 loop spans 16 amino acids. The DNA of the CDR3 is TGTGCCAGCAGAGATGGGGTTTTAGGGTCCTACAATGAGCAGTTCTTC. Its protein is CASRDGVLGSYNEQFF. Complete variable domain (other parts from reference TRBV28 and TRBJ2-1): DVKVTQSSRYLVKRTGEKVFLECVQDMDHENMFWYRQDPGLGLRLIYFSYDVKMKEKGDIPEGYSVSREKKERFSLILESASTNQTSMYLCASRDGVLGSYNEQFFGPGTRLTVL.

The V gene is TRBV19, the J gene TRBJ2-1; 7 positions agree with TRBD2. This CDR3 region has 14 residues. Germline V gene sequence: CDR1 LNHDA, CDR2 SQIVND (reference sequence). V dropped 6 bases and J dropped 8; count of bases not matched to a gene: 10. The CDR3: CASSTHGGGDEQFF. In DNA, the CDR3 is TGTGCCAGTAGCACCCACGGCGGGGGTGATGAGCAGTTCTTC. Using reference TRBV19 and TRBJ2-1 for the parts outside the CDR3, the full variable domain is DGGITQSPKYLFRKEGQNVTLSCEQNLNHDAMYWYRQDPGQGLRLIYYSQIVNDFQKGDIAEGYSVSREKKESFPLTVTSAQKNPTAFYLCASSTHGGGDEQFFGPGTRLTVL.

A few counts support this clonotype. The germline gene is not matched at one end of the junction; a read error may be the cause. V gene TRBV19 combines with J gene TRBJ2-1; D unclear. The CDR3 runs to 13 residues. Per germline, CDR1 LNHDA and CDR2 SQIVND (reference sequence). The CDR3, as DNA: TGTGCCGGTAGTTCTTACAGATACAATGAGCAGTTCTTC. Amino acids: CAGSSYRYNEQFF. Filled out from reference TRBV19 and TRBJ2-1, the complete variable domain reads DGGITQSPKYLFRKEGQNVTLSCEQNLNHDAMYWYRQDPGQGLRLIYYSQIVNDFQKGDIAEGYSVSREKKESFPLTVTSAQKNPTAFYLCAGSSYRYNEQFFGPGTRLTVL.

The chain carries TRBV12-3 or TRBV12-4 and TRBJ2-2; 8 bases line up with TRBD1. This CDR3 comprises 16 residues. With 1 base clipped from V and 5 bases from J, the junction kept 6 bases outside the gene matches. CDR3 bases: TGTGCCAGCAGTTTAGGTGGCAGGGGGCATACCGGGGAGCTGTTTTTT. Encoded protein: CASSLGGRGHTGELFF.

This clonotype occurred many times. This rearrangement joins TRBV11-2 to TRBJ2-3; 7 positions match TRBD2. Germline V lookup: CDR1 SGHAT, CDR2 FQNNGV. The CDR3 extends over 15 amino acids. V shed 6 bases and J 4 bases; nucleotides not matched to a gene: 10. CDR3 nucleotides: TGTGCCAGCAGAGCGACTAGCCGGGAGGCAGATACGCAGTATTTT. Amino acid sequence: CASRATSREADTQYF.

This clonotype occurred many times. The chain links TRBV11-2 to TRBJ2-7, with 7 bases matching TRBD2. Germline V gene sequence: CDR1 SGHAT, CDR2 FQNNGV. The CDR3 loop spans 18 amino acids. Trimming took 2 bases from V and 0 from J; bases not matched to a gene: 13. CDR3 amino acids: CASSLQTGGSRSSYEQYF. The CDR3 DNA reads TGTGCCAGCAGCTTACAAACGGGAGGCTCAAGGAGCTCCTACGAGCAGTACTTC.

This clonotype was detected only a few times. One end of the junction is discordant with germline, which a read error may explain. The CDR3 DNA follows: TGTGCCAGCAGTGTTACAGGGGTCACCTGGGAGCTGTTTTTT. It translates to CASSVTGVTWELFF. V is TRBV2 and J is TRBJ2-2; the match to TRBD1 covers 7 bases. The germline CDR1 and CDR2 sequences are SNHLY and FYNNEI. The CDR3 contains 14 residues.

This clonotype turned up a few times. V gene TRBV7-8 combines with J gene TRBJ2-7, with TRBD2 matching 9 bases. This CDR3 is built from 17 residues. Germline V lookup: CDR1 SGHVS, CDR2 FQNEAQ. V shed 5 bases and J 2 bases; nucleotides not matched to a gene: 13. CDR3 nucleotides: TGTGCCAGCAGCCAGGCCCCCGCGGGGGGGGCCGCCTACGAGCAGTACTTC. As protein: CASSQAPAGGAAYEQYF.

Comments on this clonotype: A much larger clone sits a single nucleotide away, making a read error possible. This chain connects TRBV28 to TRBJ1-4, with a possible D match to TRBD1 (6 bases). V gave up 5 bases and J gave up 4 bases, with 14 bases separating them. Germline V CDR1 and CDR2: MDHEN, SYDVKM. The CDR3 sequence is 15 residues long. The CDR3 reads CASSPGTPNNEKLFF. The CDR3 DNA sequence: TGTGCCAGCAGTCCCGGGACACCCAATAATGAAAAACTGTTTTTT.

This clonotype was observed at least ten times. The chain has TRBV3-1 and TRBJ2-7; 14 nucleotides match TRBD2. The CDR3 sequence is 16 residues long. V gave up 2 bases and J gave up 5 bases; unmatched junction bases: 5. CDR1 and CDR2 (germline): LGHDT, YNNKEL (reference sequence). CDR3: CASSQFGTSGRNEQYF. The CDR3 DNA reads as TGTGCCAGCAGCCAATTTGGGACTAGCGGGAGAAACGAGCAGTACTTC.

The sample holds many counts of this clonotype. The chain combines TRBV3-1 with TRBJ2-7, with TRBD1 matching over 7 bases. V shed 1 base and J 0 bases; nucleotides not matched to a gene: 3. Germline loops: CDR1 LGHDT, CDR2 YNNKEL (reference sequence). The length of the CDR3 is 15 residues. The CDR3 DNA reads TGTGCCAGCAGCCAAGGTGCAGGGGGCTCCTACGAGCAGTACTTC. Amino acid sequence: CASSQGAGGSYEQYF.

The chain joins TRBV29-1 to TRBJ2-7; 8 bases map to TRBD2. CDR3 size: 13 residues. Looked up from germline, CDR1 is SQVTM and CDR2 is ANQGSEA. With 4 bases clipped from V and 3 bases from J, the junction kept 5 bases outside the gene matches. CDR3 protein: CSVGTAGVYEQYF. The CDR3, as DNA: TGCAGCGTTGGGACAGCGGGGGTCTACGAGCAGTACTTC.

Many counts were recorded for this clonotype. CDR3 sequence: CASSSGGRYEQYF. The CDR3 coding sequence is TGTGCCAGCAGTTCTGGCGGGCGCTACGAGCAGTACTTC. The chain combines TRBV12-3 or TRBV12-4 with TRBJ2-7, with D possibly TRBD2 on 5 matching bases. The length of the CDR3 is 13 residues. The ends were cut back, 4 bases at V and 3 bases at J, with 10 bases in the middle.

This clonotype was observed at least ten times. The V gene is TRBV9, the J gene TRBJ2-5; D is undetermined. Trimming removed 0 bases at V and 5 bases at J, with 11 bases between. The CDR3 is made up of 14 amino acids. Germline CDR1 SGDLS, CDR2 YYNGEE. The CDR3 loop reads CASSVEPAVETQYF. The CDR3 coding sequence is TGTGCCAGCAGCGTAGAGCCCGCGGTGGAGACCCAGTACTTC.

V and J are TRBV7-9 and TRBJ1-5; D might be TRBD1 (5 bases). Germline values: CDR1 SEHNR, CDR2 FQNEAQ (reference sequence). V lost 8 bases and J lost 5, with 10 bases in between. The CDR3 consists of 12 residues. CDR3 amino acids: CASGRVDQPQHF. The CDR3, as DNA: TGTGCCAGCGGCAGGGTAGATCAGCCCCAGCATTTT.

This clonotype was observed at least ten times. The V and J genes are TRBV7-3 and TRBJ2-7, with 9 nucleotides matching TRBD1. V lost 1 base to trimming and J lost 3 bases; unmatched junction nucleotides: 4. The CDR3 length is 15 residues. Germline V lookup: CDR1 SGHTA, CDR2 FQGTGA. CDR3 in DNA: TGTGCCAGCAGCTTAATTCCGGGACAGGGCTACGAGCAGTACTTC. This sequence encodes CASSLIPGQGYEQYF.

The table lists this clonotype with a few counts. The rearrangement uses TRBV28 and TRBJ1-1; the D gene is possibly TRBD1 (6 bases). CDR1 is MDHEN and CDR2 is SYDVKM in the germline V gene. The CDR3 has 15 residues. Trimming removed 6 bases at V and 4 bases at J, with 18 bases between. In DNA, the CDR3 is TGTGCCAGCAGGGTGCAGGGCAGGGGAGGCACTGAAGCTTTCTTT. It codes for CASRVQGRGGTEAFF.

This clonotype came up many times. The rearrangement joins TRBV10-3 to TRBJ2-7; D is undetermined. The germline CDR1 and CDR2 sequences are ENHRY and SYGVKD. This CDR3 has 11 amino acids. V dropped 6 bases and J dropped 4 bases, with 7 bases sitting between them. In DNA, the CDR3 is TGTGCCATCAGACAGACGTACGAGCAGTACTTC. Translating gives CAIRQTYEQYF.

This clonotype was seen many times. This chain links TRBV7-9 with TRBJ1-5, with 7 positions matching TRBD1. CDR1 is SEHNR, CDR2 FQNEAQ, per germline (reference sequence). The length of the CDR3 is 14 residues. V was clipped by 3 bases and J by 2 bases; unmatched bases: 1. CDR3 in amino acids: CASSFGQGNQPQHF. As DNA, the CDR3 is TGTGCCAGCAGCTTTGGACAGGGCAATCAGCCCCAGCATTTT.

This clonotype has more than one count but fewer than ten. This clone may be a read error of a much larger clone one base away. V and J are TRBV28 and TRBJ2-3, with TRBD1 matching 10 bases. CDR1 is MDHEN, CDR2 SYDVKM, per germline. The CDR3 is 14 residues long. CDR3 protein: CVAAGTGAADTQYF. DNA of the CDR3: TGTGTCGCGGCCGGGACAGGGGCGGCAGATACGCAGTATTTT. Based on the CDR3 plus reference TRBV28 and TRBJ2-3, the full variable domain is DVKVTQSSRYLVKRTGEKVFLECVQDMDHENMFWYRQDPGLGLRLIYFSYDVKMKEKGDIPEGYSVSREKKERFSLILESASTNQTSMYLCVAAGTGAADTQYFGPGTRLTVL.

Remarks on this clonotype: Given a much more abundant clone one base away, this may be a read error. The J gene is TRBJ2-5, the V gene TRBV7-2; TRBD2 might be the D (8 bases). This CDR3 comprises 19 residues. Germline loops: CDR1 SGHTA, CDR2 FQGNSA. V was clipped by 4 bases and J by 5 bases, with 29 bases between them. The DNA for the CDR3 is TGTGCCAGCAGCTCGAGGACAGGTCCAGCGGGAGTTGGGACGGAGACCCAGTACTTC. It encodes CASSSRTGPAGVGTETQYF.

This sequence joins TRBV2 and TRBJ1-4, with 8 bases matching TRBD1. The junction had 15 bases not matched to a gene; V was cut back by 11 bases and J by 10 bases. This CDR3 has 14 residues. Germline CDR1 is SNHLY and CDR2 is FYNNEI. The CDR3 region has the DNA TGTGCCTCCTACTTTTCGACAGGGGAGGCAAAACTGTTTTTT. Translating it yields CASYFSTGEAKLFF.

This clonotype was seen ten or more times. V gene TRBV5-1 combines with J gene TRBJ2-1; TRBD2 matches 10 bases. J was trimmed by 4 bases and V by 3 bases; bases with no gene match: 7. This CDR3 has 16 residues. CDR1 and CDR2 from the germline V gene are SGHRS and YFSETQ. The CDR3 bases are TGCGCCAGCAGCTCCCAAGCGGGAGGGCCGTACAATGAGCAGTTCTTC. Protein product: CASSSQAGGPYNEQFF.

CDR3 sequence: CSARELSGRAGGELFF. Written as DNA, the CDR3 is TGCAGTGCTAGAGAATTAAGCGGGAGGGCCGGCGGGGAGCTGTTTTTT. This sequence joins TRBV20-1 and TRBJ2-2, with 10 bases lining up with TRBD2. The trim removed 0 bases at V and 7 bases at J, leaving 8 bases unmatched. There are 16 residues in the CDR3. Germline V CDR1 and CDR2: DFQATT, SNEGSKA (reference sequence).

This clonotype was recorded at least ten times. The CDR3 DNA reads TGTGCCAGCAGCTTAATAGTCCTAGCGGGAGTGTTGGAGACCCAGTACTTC. Translating gives CASSLIVLAGVLETQYF. The rearrangement uses TRBV7-2 and TRBJ2-5; 10 nucleotides match TRBD2. Trimming cost V 2 bases and J 5 bases; bases outside gene matches: 11. CDR1 and CDR2 from the germline V gene are SGHTA and FQGNSA. There are 17 residues in the CDR3.

This clonotype was counted between two and nine times. The junction does not match germline at one end; this may be a read error. The CDR3 region has the DNA TGTACCAGCTCACCACAAAACTCCTACAATGAGCAGTTCTTC. It translates to CTSSPQNSYNEQFF. V gene TRBV18 combines with J gene TRBJ2-1; D uncertain. From germline, CDR1 is KGHSH and CDR2 LQKENI. CDR3 length: 14 residues.

The sample holds many counts of this clonotype. This sequence joins TRBV6-4 and TRBJ2-3; 9 bases align to TRBD2. Germline CDR1 MRHNA, CDR2 SNTAGT. The trim removed 7 bases at V and 3 bases at J, leaving 14 bases unmatched. CDR3 length: 17 amino acids. CDR3: CASTRRWASGKTDTQYF. Written as DNA, the CDR3 is TGTGCCAGCACCCGAAGGTGGGCTAGCGGGAAGACAGATACGCAGTATTTT.

This clonotype was seen repeatedly, ten times or more. J is TRBJ1-1 and V is TRBV28, with a weak D call TRBD1 (5 bases). This CDR3 spans 14 amino acids. Germline CDR1 and CDR2: MDHEN and SYDVKM. Deletions cut 2 bases from V and 1 base from J, with 8 bases between. The CDR3 spells CASSLVQENTEAFF. CDR3 nucleotides: TGTGCCAGCAGTTTAGTACAGGAGAACACTGAAGCTTTCTTT.

This clonotype was found many times. The chain links TRBV3-1 to TRBJ2-1; perhaps TRBD2 as D (7 bases). The V end lost 4 bases, the J end lost 4 bases, and 14 bases lay between the germline ends. Per germline, CDR1 LGHDT and CDR2 YNNKEL (reference sequence). The CDR3 totals 15 residues. Written as DNA, the CDR3 is TGTGCCAGCAGCCGGGGGCGGGAGAGGTACAATGAGCAGTTCTTC. Its translation is CASSRGRERYNEQFF.

The sample holds a few counts of this clonotype. This sequence joins TRBV20-1 and TRBJ1-6; D gene ambiguous. The CDR3 length is 13 residues. CDR1 is DFQATT and CDR2 is SNEGSKA in the germline V gene (reference sequence). Trimming took off 2 bases at V and 9 bases at J, with 11 bases between the two ends. The CDR3, as DNA: TGCAGTGCTAGACAAATTAGGGTTTCACCCCTCCACTTT. Its protein product is CSARQIRVSPLHF.

This clonotype was detected once. The chain uses TRBV6-1 and TRBJ2-3; 9 bases align to TRBD2. Losses at the gene ends were 6 bases for V and 0 bases for J; bases not matched to a gene: 4. Germline loops: CDR1 MNHNS, CDR2 SASEGT. The CDR3 is made up of 15 amino acids. The chain's CDR3 is CASRGLARSTDTQYF. As DNA, the CDR3 is TGTGCCAGCAGAGGACTAGCGAGGAGCACAGATACGCAGTATTTT.

There are many counts of this clonotype. The CDR3 sequence is CASSLSDRLNTEAFF. In DNA, the CDR3 is TGTGCCAGCAGTTTATCCGACAGACTGAACACTGAAGCTTTCTTT. V usage is TRBV27 and J usage is TRBJ1-1; perhaps TRBD1 as D (5 bases). The V and J ends lost 0 bases and 0 bases respectively, with 8 bases between them. Germline lookup yields CDR1 MNHEY and CDR2 SMNVEV (reference sequence). The length of the CDR3 is 15 residues.